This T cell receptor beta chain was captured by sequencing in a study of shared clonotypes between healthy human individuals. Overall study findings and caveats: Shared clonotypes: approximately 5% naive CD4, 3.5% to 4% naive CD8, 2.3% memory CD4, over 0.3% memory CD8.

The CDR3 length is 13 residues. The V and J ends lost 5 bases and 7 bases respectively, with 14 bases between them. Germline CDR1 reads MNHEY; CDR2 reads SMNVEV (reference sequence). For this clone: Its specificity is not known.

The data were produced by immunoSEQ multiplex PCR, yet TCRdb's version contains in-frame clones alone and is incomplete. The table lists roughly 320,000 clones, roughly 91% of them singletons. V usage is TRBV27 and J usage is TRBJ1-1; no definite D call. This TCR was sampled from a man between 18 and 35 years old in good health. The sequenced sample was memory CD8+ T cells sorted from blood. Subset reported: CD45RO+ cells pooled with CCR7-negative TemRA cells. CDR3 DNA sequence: TGTGCCAGCAGTGCCGGAAGTCCGATTGAAGCTTTCTTT. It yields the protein CASSAGSPIEAFF.